This T cell receptor beta chain was retrieved from a study of cytomegalovirus exposure and HLA in healthy donors. Study context: Earlier, almost 120 million unique TCR beta sequences were recovered from about 200 million T cells by an analysis. Assignment to the Caucasian-associated ancestry cluster applied to about 80% of the approximately 360 genotyped donors.

The CDR3 has 13 amino acids. The germline CDR1 and CDR2 sequences are KGHSH and LQKENI. V gave up 4 bases and J gave up 4 bases, with 7 bases separating them. PCR primers comprised 60 Vbeta and 13 Jbeta primers. Method: immunoSEQ multiplex PCR; TCRdb's copy keeps in-frame clones and lacks some. The sample consists of roughly 200,000 clones, 82% of them appearing once. A note on this clone: Its antigen is unidentified.

Findings and caveats of the study: On later analysis, the bulk of CMV-associated TCR beta chains appeared to be HLA-restricted.

This rearrangement joins TRBV18 to TRBJ2-2; possible D gene TRBD1, 6 bases. The sequence came from a woman aged 18-29 years in good health and CMV-seronegative. Source material: PBMCs. CDR3 in DNA: TGTGCCAGCTCACGGGACACCACCGGGGAGCTGTTTTTT. Protein: CASSRDTTGELFF.